These T cell receptor beta chains were read from a single sample in a study of blood T cells in healthy people across ages. A single record per CDR3 protein comes from TCRdb applying MiXCR to the 5' RACE reads. The sample has some 700,000 distinct CDR3 sequences, approximately 21% seen once; the top ten hold around 21%. Sequencing was carried out using blood. The receptors were gathered from a man aged 70 or older in good health. The CDR3 runs from the conserved cysteine through the conserved F or W. Fields, in order: J gene, clone size, D gene, V gene, CDR3 protein, CDR3 DNA. The D gene is left open where the match is weak. Size values are once, few and many counts, or a class for expanded clones, and some rows have none.

TRBJ2-7 - TRBD1 TRBV12-3/TRBV12-4 CASSHAGQGNYEQYF TGTGCCAGCAGTCACGCAGGACAGGGGAACTACGAGCAGTACTTC
TRBJ2-7 - - TRBV29-1 CSVEGRDGDSYEQYF TGCAGCGTTGAAGGGCGTGACGGAGACTCCTACGAGCAGTACTTC
TRBJ1-1 few - TRBV4-3 CASGQGGEAFF TGCGCCAGCGGCCAAGGGGGGGAAGCTTTCTTT
TRBJ2-7 - TRBD1 TRBV15 CATSREGTGSYEQYF TGTGCCACCAGCAGAGAAGGGACAGGGTCATACGAGCAGTACTTC
TRBJ1-3 - - TRBV7-9 CASSLQGPSGNTIYF TGTGCCAGCAGCTTACAGGGACCTTCAGGAAACACCATATATTTT
TRBJ2-4 - TRBD2 TRBV4-3 CASSPKPQGISGRVNIQYF TGCGCCAGCAGCCCCAAACCGCAGGGCATTAGCGGGAGAGTGAACATTCAGTACTTC
TRBJ2-1 - TRBD2 TRBV29-1 CSPKAGLAGYNEQFF TGCAGCCCAAAGGCGGGACTAGCGGGGTACAATGAGCAGTTCTTC
TRBJ1-5 few - TRBV3-1 CASSQDLTQPQHF TGTGCCAGCAGCCAAGACCTTACGCAGCCCCAGCATTTT
TRBJ2-5 few - TRBV27 CASRGLPGPQNIETQYF TGTGCCAGCAGGGGACTTCCGGGACCCCAGAACATCGAGACCCAGTACTTC
TRBJ1-6 few - TRBV20-1 CSAVRDSGNSPLHF TGCAGTGCTGTACGTGACTCGGGTAATTCACCCCTCCACTTT
TRBJ2-1 - - TRBV29-1 CSVPRSGHNEQFF TGCAGCGTGCCCAGGTCTGGTCACAATGAGCAGTTCTTC
TRBJ1-5 - TRBD1 TRBV7-2 CASSLAGTGGYSNQPQHF TGTGCCAGCAGCTTAGCGGGGACAGGGGGCTATAGCAATCAGCCCCAGCATTTT
TRBJ2-5 many - TRBV13 CASSFGGVQETQYF TGTGCCAGCAGCTTTGGCGGGGTTCAAGAGACCCAGTACTTC
TRBJ2-1 - - TRBV18 CASSPSAFPSNEQFF TGTGCCAGCTCACCATCCGCCTTCCCCTCCAATGAGCAGTTCTTC
TRBJ2-7 - - TRBV12-3/TRBV12-4 CASSLLRPYEQYF TGTGCCAGCAGTCTGCTCAGGCCCTACGAGCAGTACTTC
TRBJ2-1 many - TRBV7-8 CASSLAHNEQFF TGTGCCAGCAGCTTAGCGCACAATGAGCAGTTCTTC
TRBJ2-3 many - TRBV7-3 CASSFSQSTDTQYF TGTGCCAGCAGCTTCTCTCAGAGCACAGATACGCAGTATTTT
TRBJ2-1 few - TRBV14 CASSQELYNEQFF TGTGCCAGCAGCCAAGAACTGTACAATGAGCAGTTCTTC
TRBJ1-2 few - TRBV7-9 CASSWAGNQFYGYTF TGTGCCAGCAGCTGGGCGGGCAACCAATTTTATGGCTACACCTTC
TRBJ1-6 - - TRBV7-2 CASSLDPLETPLHF TGTGCCAGCAGCTTAGACCCGCTTGAGACACCCCTCCACTTT
TRBJ2-3 - - TRBV5-1 CASSQSTGGYLSTDTQYF TGCGCCAGCAGCCAATCCACGGGGGGCTACCTTAGCACAGATACGCAGTATTTT
TRBJ2-5 - - TRBV12-3/TRBV12-4 CASSLASAQYF TGTGCCAGCAGTTTAGCAAGTGCCCAGTACTTC
TRBJ2-7 few TRBD1 TRBV20-1 CSASAPGQGPYEQYF TGCAGTGCTAGCGCCCCGGGACAGGGGCCCTACGAGCAGTACTTC
TRBJ2-3 - TRBD2 TRBV7-9 CASSLSAGDLGIDTQYF TGTGCCAGCAGCTTATCCGCGGGGGACCTAGGGATAGATACGCAGTATTTT
TRBJ1-6 - TRBD1 TRBV27 CASKTGQVRSPLHF TGTGCCAGCAAAACGGGACAGGTGCGTTCACCCCTCCACTTT
TRBJ1-1 - TRBD1 TRBV9 CASSDSGGHTEAFF TGTGCCAGCAGCGACTCAGGGGGACACACTGAAGCTTTCTTT
TRBJ2-1 few - TRBV7-3 CASSLSAGNNEQFF TGTGCCAGCAGCTTATCTGCCGGAAACAATGAGCAGTTCTTC
TRBJ1-4 many - TRBV29-1 CSVGGTPGEEKLFF TGCAGCGTGGGTGGGACCCCGGGAGAAGAAAAACTGTTTTTT
TRBJ1-1 once - TRBV4-2 CASSQVPTTNTEAFF TGTGCCAGCAGCCAAGTACCGACAACGAACACTGAAGCTTTCTTT
TRBJ2-5 few - TRBV12-3/TRBV12-4 CASSLNMETQYF TGTGCCAGCAGTTTAAATATGGAGACCCAGTACTTC
TRBJ2-7 few - TRBV6-1 CASSEALRGGPYEQYF TGTGCCAGCAGTGAAGCGCTTCGGGGCGGACCCTACGAGCAGTACTTC
TRBJ2-1 few - TRBV20-1 CSAIGGLFREQFF TGCAGTGCTATCGGGGGGCTCTTCAGAGAGCAGTTCTTC
TRBJ1-1 few - TRBV9 CASSGQFNTEAFF TGTGCCAGCAGCGGGCAGTTTAACACTGAAGCTTTCTTT
TRBJ2-7 - - TRBV28 CASSPSREQYF TGTGCCAGCAGTCCCTCCCGGGAGCAGTACTTC
TRBJ2-7 - - TRBV14 CASSQVGSLRYEQYF TGTGCCAGCAGCCAAGTGGGGTCATTACGCTACGAGCAGTACTTC
TRBJ2-5 few TRBD1 TRBV10-3 CATGQDQETQYF TGTGCCACTGGACAGGATCAAGAGACCCAGTACTTC
TRBJ2-3 - - TRBV19 CASSWMSSTDTQYF TGTGCCAGTAGTTGGATGTCAAGCACAGATACGCAGTATTTT
TRBJ2-5 - TRBD2 TRBV24-1 CATSELAGGGETQYF TGTGCCACCAGTGAACTAGCGGGGGGCGGGGAGACCCAGTACTTC
TRBJ2-7 - - TRBV3-1 CASSQEFRGRQSSYEQCF TGTGCCAGCAGCCAAGAATTCCGGGGCAGACAAAGCTCCTACGAGCAGTGCTTC
TRBJ2-7 - TRBD2 TRBV7-8 CASSSLGAGGPEEQYF TGTGCCAGCAGCTCCCTAGGGGCGGGAGGGCCAGAAGAGCAGTACTTC
TRBJ2-4 - TRBD1 TRBV20-1 CSAQAMGQGAGSRYGIAKNIQYF TGCAGTGCCCAGGCTATGGGACAGGGGGCCGGATCGAGATATGGGATAGCCAAAAACATTCAGTACTTC
TRBJ2-1 few TRBD2 TRBV20-1 CSASSGTTNEQFF TGCAGTGCTAGTTCCGGGACTACCAATGAGCAGTTCTTC
TRBJ2-7 many - TRBV5-1 CASSLGTGAPSYEQYF TGCGCCAGCAGCTTGGGTACGGGGGCTCCCTCCTACGAGCAGTACTTC
TRBJ2-5 - - TRBV10-3 CASAGEIGETQYF TGTGCCTCTGCCGGTGAAATCGGGGAGACCCAGTACTTC
TRBJ2-3 - TRBD2 TRBV19 CATSTSGGTDTQYF TGTGCCACCTCGACTAGCGGGGGCACAGATACGCAGTATTTT
TRBJ2-3 few - TRBV18 CASSPGAPGQYTDTQYF TGTGCCAGCTCACCAGGGGCCCCTGGACAATACACAGATACGCAGTATTTT
TRBJ2-2 few - TRBV2 CASSESRTEANTGELFF TGTGCCAGCAGTGAAAGTCGGACAGAGGCTAACACCGGGGAGCTGTTTTTT
TRBJ2-3 few - TRBV5-1 CASSWRGGVTDTQYF TGCGCCAGCAGCTGGAGGGGTGGGGTCACAGATACGCAGTATTTT
TRBJ2-5 few - TRBV5-1 CASSFAGTQETQYF TGCGCCAGCAGTTTTGCGGGGACGCAAGAGACCCAGTACTTC
TRBJ2-3 - TRBD2 TRBV7-3 CASSPGGLASTDTQYF TGTGCCAGCAGCCCCGGAGGACTAGCTAGCACAGATACGCAGTATTTT
TRBJ1-6 - - TRBV28 CASSLARVDSPLHF TGTGCCAGCAGTTTAGCCAGAGTTGATTCACCCCTCCACTTT
TRBJ2-3 - - TRBV5-1 CASSLEAQGHLPPQYF TGCGCCAGCAGCTTGGAGGCCCAGGGACACCTCCCTCCGCAGTATTTT
TRBJ2-3 few - TRBV5-1 CASSLGQNLIVGTDTQYF TGCGCCAGCAGCTTGGGACAGAACTTGATTGTTGGCACAGATACGCAGTATTTT
TRBJ2-1 few - TRBV20-1 CSARIWNEQFF TGCAGTGCTAGGATCTGGAATGAGCAGTTCTTC